This T cell receptor beta chain was identified in a study of memory B cells and T cells in multiple sclerosis. Study conclusions and caveats: Clone-set sizes differed between compartments, so shared clonotype counts needed normalization.

The table came from immunoSEQ multiplex PCR; TCRdb's copy has only in-frame clones and leaves some out. This table has over 6,500 clones, around 50% appearing once. In the case of this clone: What it binds is not known.

V was cut by 2 bases and J by 7 bases, with 13 bases left in between. The CDR3 has 14 residues. Germline-derived CDR1 and CDR2 are SGDLS and YYNGEE. The sample taken for sequencing was memory (CD45RO+) CD8+ T cells from blood. The rearrangement uses TRBV9 and TRBJ1-5; maybe TRBD1 (6 bases). The clonotype originates from a human donor with multiple sclerosis. Here the CDR3 reads CASSVGGGGQPQHF. As DNA, the CDR3 is TGTGCCAGCAGCGTGGGGGGGGGCGGGCAGCCCCAGCATTTT.